A single sample is the source of the 20 T cell receptor beta chains below, sequenced in a study of long-term antiretroviral therapy in people with HIV. Researchers report immunoSEQ v3.0 was run at survey level. The protocol was immunoSEQ multiplex PCR, while the TCRdb copy is restricted to in-frame clones and leaves out a portion. The sample lists about 24,000 clones, more than 65% occurring once. The sample was unsorted PBMCs, taken 4.4 years after starting antiretroviral therapy. The origin of the receptors is a man aged 25 to 40 with HIV.

J is TRBJ2-2 and V is TRBV7-3; D is unresolved. The CDR3 length is 12 residues. Germline V gene lookup returns CDR1 SGHTA and CDR2 FQGTGA. V was trimmed by 0 bases and J by 6 bases, leaving 2 bases between them. The CDR3 nucleotides read TGTGCCAGCAGCTTAACGTCCGGGGAGCTGTTTTTT. This sequence encodes CASSLTSGELFF.

The genes are TRBV7-9 and TRBJ1-2; perhaps TRBD1 as D (5 bases). Trimming stripped 3 bases from V and 2 bases from J, with 16 bases between. The germline V gene has CDR1 SEHNR and CDR2 FQNEAQ (reference sequence). There are 16 residues in the CDR3. The CDR3 region has the DNA TGTGCCAGCAGCTTGGTTGGGGGGGGAGGAAACTATGGCTACACCTTC. This codes for CASSLVGGGGNYGYTF.

This clone was counted once. This chain connects TRBV7-2 to TRBJ2-5; no definite D call. Per the germline V gene, CDR1 is SGHTA and CDR2 is FQGNSA. The CDR3 consists of 17 residues. V was pared by 5 bases and J by 5 bases, with 24 bases between. CDR3 in amino acids: CASSPQAIPKLGETQYF. DNA of the CDR3: TGTGCCAGCAGCCCCCAGGCAATTCCCAAGCTGGGGGAGACCCAGTACTTC.

The rearrangement links TRBV6-1 to TRBJ1-1; D is ambiguous. Trimming removed 6 bases at V and 3 bases at J, with 11 bases between. Germline loops: CDR1 MNHNS, CDR2 SASEGT. The CDR3 covers 13 residues. CDR3 bases: TGTGCCAGCAGCTCCACGTGGGACACTGAAGCTTTCTTT. Amino acids: CASSSTWDTEAFF.

By frequency in the sample, this clone is large. The chain carries TRBV6-5 and TRBJ2-7; either TRBD1 or TRBD2 may fit D (5 bases each). The CDR3 consists of 12 residues. Per the germline V gene, CDR1 is MNHEY and CDR2 is SVGAGI. V dropped 7 bases and J dropped 2 bases, with 9 bases sitting between them. The CDR3 loop is CASIGAAYEQYF. The DNA of the CDR3 is TGTGCCAGCATCGGGGCGGCCTACGAGCAGTACTTC.

This clone appeared once. V gene TRBV5-6 combines with J gene TRBJ1-5, with 11 bases matching TRBD1. CDR1 and CDR2 (germline): SGHDT, YYEEEE. V lost 4 bases and J lost 4; bases outside the gene matches: 4. The CDR3 contains 15 residues. In DNA form, the CDR3 reads TGTGCCAGCAGCACCGGGACAGGGGGAAATCAGCCCCAGCATTTT. Translating it yields CASSTGTGGNQPQHF.

The chain uses TRBV6-5 and TRBJ1-3; D might be TRBD1 (5 bases). The CDR3 is 14 amino acids. The germline V gene has CDR1 MNHEY and CDR2 SVGAGI. V lost 0 bases to trimming and J lost 4 bases, with 7 bases between them. The CDR3 sequence: CASSYSGGGNTIYF. The CDR3 nucleotides read TGTGCCAGCAGTTACTCTGGGGGAGGAAACACCATATATTTT.

V is TRBV15 and J is TRBJ2-1; possible D gene TRBD2, 6 bases. The CDR3 covers 17 residues. From germline, CDR1 is LNHNV and CDR2 YYDKDF (reference sequence). Trimming took off 4 bases at V and 8 bases at J, with 24 bases between the two ends. CDR3 amino acids: CATSTTAGTGEIHEQFF. The CDR3 region has the DNA TGTGCCACCAGCACTACTGCCGGGACTGGCGAGATCCATGAGCAGTTCTTC. The full variable domain, its missing parts supplied by reference TRBV15 and TRBJ2-1, is DAMVIQNPRYQVTQFGKPVTLSCSQTLNHNVMYWYQQKSSQAPKLLFHYYDKDFNNEADTPDNFQSRRPNTSFCFLDIRSPGLGDTAMYLCATSTTAGTGEIHEQFFGPGTRLTVL.

This chain connects TRBV7-7 to TRBJ2-7, with a tentative D call TRBD1 (6 bases). The CDR3 consists of 13 residues. The germline V gene encodes CDR1 SSHAT and CDR2 FNYEAQ (reference sequence). V shed 5 bases and J shed 5 bases, with 13 bases lying between them. For the CDR3, the DNA is TGTGCCAGCAGCGCCACAGGGTCCCACGAGCAGTACTTC. Its translation is CASSATGSHEQYF.

The rearrangement joins TRBV7-6 to TRBJ1-2; possible D gene TRBD1, 5 bases. With 6 bases removed from V and 2 bases from J, the gap between germline ends came to 10 bases. This CDR3 has 13 amino acids. Germline V CDR1 and CDR2: SGHVS, FNYEAQ. In DNA, the CDR3 is TGTGCCAGCAGGGCGGCAGGGAACTATGGCTACACCTTC. This sequence encodes CASRAAGNYGYTF.

The CDR3 is CASSPPDRALEQFF. DNA of the CDR3: TGCGCCAGCTCACCCCCTGACAGGGCGCTCGAGCAGTTCTTC. V and J are TRBV5-1 and TRBJ2-1, with TRBD1 matching 7 bases. J lost 10 bases, V lost 7 bases, and 14 bases had no gene match. The germline V gene encodes CDR1 SGHRS and CDR2 YFSETQ. The CDR3 has 14 residues.

The table lists this clone with a few counts. CDR3 protein: CASSLYLGSGGYTF. The CDR3 nucleotides read TGTGCCAGCAGTTTATATCTGGGGTCGGGTGGCTACACCTTC. The chain carries TRBV27 and TRBJ1-2, with D uncertain. CDR1 is MNHEY, CDR2 SMNVEV, per germline (reference sequence). V was trimmed by 1 base and J by 7 bases, leaving 13 bases between them. The CDR3 spans 14 residues.

The chain recombines TRBV5-6 with TRBJ1-2, with D maybe TRBD1 (6 bases). Germline CDR1 reads SGHDT; CDR2 reads YYEEEE. V was cut by 0 bases and J by 8 bases, with 11 bases left in between. The CDR3 consists of 13 residues. This CDR3 reads CASSLVGGEGYTF. The CDR3 DNA follows: TGTGCCAGCAGCTTGGTTGGGGGCGAGGGCTACACCTTC.

This clone has more than one count but fewer than ten. The genes are TRBV5-1 and TRBJ2-3; TRBD2 matches at 15 bases. The J segment lost 5 bases and the V segment lost 4 bases, leaving 2 bases of the junction unmatched. The CDR3 is 15 amino acids. Germline V CDR1 and CDR2: SGHRS, YFSETQ. For the CDR3, the DNA is TGCGCCAGCAGCGAGGGACTAGCGGGAGGAGATACGCAGTATTTT. As protein: CASSEGLAGGDTQYF.

The V gene is TRBV7-3, the J gene TRBJ2-7, with D possibly TRBD1 on 5 matching bases. Per germline, CDR1 SGHTA and CDR2 FQGTGA. CDR3 length: 13 residues. Trimming removed 4 bases from V and 10 bases from J, with 17 bases in between. CDR3 in DNA: TGTGCCAGCAGCTGGAAGGGGTCAGGTCCCCAGTACTTC. Its protein product is CASSWKGSGPQYF.

The chain couples TRBV29-1 to TRBJ1-1, with D possibly being TRBD1 (5 bases). Germline V gene data show CDR1 as SQVTM and CDR2 as ANQGSEA. The CDR3 is made up of 13 amino acids. The germline V and J ends were trimmed by 4 bases and 2 bases, with 11 bases remaining between them. CDR3 DNA sequence: TGCAGCGTTGCTGGGACGGTAAACACTGAAGCTTTCTTT. It yields the protein CSVAGTVNTEAFF.

The chain has TRBV4-1 and TRBJ1-1; D is unresolved. This CDR3 spans 14 amino acids. The V and J ends lost 2 bases and 7 bases respectively, with 14 bases between them. Germline-derived CDR1 and CDR2 are MGHRA and YSYEKL. In nucleotides, the CDR3 is TGCGCCAGCAGCCAACTGGACCGAGAGTATGAAGCTTTCTTT. It is translated as CASSQLDREYEAFF.

This chain links TRBV19 with TRBJ1-1, with a possible D match to TRBD1 (6 bases). Germline CDR1 and CDR2: LNHDA and SQIVND (reference sequence). CDR3 length: 13 amino acids. V dropped 8 bases and J dropped 0 bases, with 10 bases sitting between them. The CDR3 loop reads CASHRGLNTEAFF. In DNA form, the CDR3 reads TGTGCCAGTCATAGGGGGTTGAACACTGAAGCTTTCTTT.

This clone has just a few counts. J is TRBJ1-6 and V is TRBV19, with unresolved D. Germline V gene sequence: CDR1 LNHDA, CDR2 SQIVND (reference sequence). The CDR3 runs to 15 residues. The V and J ends lost 3 bases and 3 bases respectively, with 9 bases between them. CDR3 loop: CASSIGRYYNSPLHF. The CDR3 nucleotides are TGTGCCAGTAGTATCGGGAGATACTATAATTCACCCCTCCACTTT. The full variable domain, completed using reference TRBV19 and TRBJ1-6, is DGGITQSPKYLFRKEGQNVTLSCEQNLNHDAMYWYRQDPGQGLRLIYYSQIVNDFQKGDIAEGYSVSREKKESFPLTVTSAQKNPTAFYLCASSIGRYYNSPLHFGNGTRLTVT.

The genes are TRBV9 and TRBJ2-7; 11 bases agree with TRBD1. Germline CDR1 is SGDLS and CDR2 is YYNGEE. The CDR3 sequence is 15 residues long. The trim removed 3 bases at V and 0 bases at J, leaving 2 bases unmatched. The CDR3 reads CASSAGTGGSYEQYF. In DNA, the CDR3 is TGTGCCAGCAGCGCCGGGACAGGGGGCTCCTACGAGCAGTACTTC. Complete variable domain (other parts from reference TRBV9 and TRBJ2-7): DSGVTQTPKHLITATGQRVTLRCSPRSGDLSVYWYQQSLDQGLQFLIQYYNGEERAKGNILERFSAQQFPDLHSELNLSSLELGDSALYFCASSAGTGGSYEQYFGPGTRLTVT.